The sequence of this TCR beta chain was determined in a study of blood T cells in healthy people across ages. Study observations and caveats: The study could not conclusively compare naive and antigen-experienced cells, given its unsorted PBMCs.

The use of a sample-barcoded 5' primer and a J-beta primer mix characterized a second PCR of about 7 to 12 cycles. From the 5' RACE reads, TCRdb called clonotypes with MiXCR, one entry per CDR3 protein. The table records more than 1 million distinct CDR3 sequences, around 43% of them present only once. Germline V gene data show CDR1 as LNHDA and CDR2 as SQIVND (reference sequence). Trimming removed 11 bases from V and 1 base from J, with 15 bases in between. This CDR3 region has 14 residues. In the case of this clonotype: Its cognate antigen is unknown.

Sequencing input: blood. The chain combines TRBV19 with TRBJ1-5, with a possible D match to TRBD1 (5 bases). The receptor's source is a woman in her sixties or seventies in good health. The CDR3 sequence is CAGGTGVSNQPQHF. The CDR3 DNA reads TGTGCCGGAGGGACCGGGGTGAGCAATCAGCCCCAGCATTTT.